What follows describes a single T cell receptor beta chain. No neoadjuvant therapy was given to the selected pancreatic ductal adenocarcinoma patients before their surgery. These data belong to a study of T cells in pancreatic ductal adenocarcinoma. Looked up from germline, CDR1 is GTSNPN and CDR2 is SVGIG (reference sequence). The CDR3 is made up of 15 amino acids. V was clipped by 2 bases and J by 8 bases; unmatched bases: 12. Some clones are missing from TCRdb's copy, which holds only in-frame ones; the method was immunoSEQ multiplex PCR. The data hold approximately 97,000 clones, with about 95% observed a single time.

The origin of this receptor is a human donor with pancreatic ductal adenocarcinoma. The chain joins TRBV30 to TRBJ1-2, with 9 positions matching TRBD1. Sequenced material: PBMCs. The CDR3 DNA sequence: TGTGCCTGGAGTCCTGAGGACAGGGGTTATCGGGGCTACACCTTC. This encodes CAWSPEDRGYRGYTF.